A selection of T cell receptor beta chains follows, all from one sample in a study of identical twins. TCRdb reprocessed the 5' RACE reads with MiXCR, giving one entry per CDR3 protein. The sample holds roughly 750,000 distinct CDR3 sequences, approximately 21% seen once. This same sample was also taken into another study, of T cells expressing NK-cell markers.

The specimen sequenced was PBMCs. The origin of the receptors is a young woman in good health. Both conserved end residues are part of each CDR3. Each record gives: clone size, V gene, D gene, J gene, CDR3 length, CDR3 DNA, CDR3 protein. D genes are given only for firm matches. The size entry is marked missing in some rows and otherwise reads once, few, many or a size class.

many	TRBV7-2	-	TRBJ1-2	13	TGTGCCAGCAACCCGACAGCTAACTATGGCTACACCTTC	CASNPTANYGYTF
few	TRBV29-1	-	TRBJ1-2	14	TGCAGCGTTGAAATGCCCTCGACAAACTATGGCTACACCTTC	CSVEMPSTNYGYTF
once	TRBV6-2/TRBV6-3	-	TRBJ1-1	11	TGTGCCAGCGGACACTCTAGGGAAGCTTTCTTT	CASGHSREAFF
-	TRBV12-3/TRBV12-4	-	TRBJ1-3	12	TGTGCCAGCAGTTCTCATCTAAACACCATATATTTT	CASSSHLNTIYF
-	TRBV20-1	-	TRBJ2-2	14	TGCAGTGCTAGGAACGAAGATAACACCGGGGAGCTGTTTTTT	CSARNEDNTGELFF
few	TRBV29-1	TRBD2	TRBJ2-2	15	TGCAGCGTGGCGCAGCGGGGGGGAAACACCGGGGAGCTGTTTTTT	CSVAQRGGNTGELFF
few	TRBV14	-	TRBJ1-1	13	TGTGCCAGCAGCTCATGGACAGCCCCTGAGGCTTTCTTT	CASSSWTAPEAFF
many	TRBV12-3/TRBV12-4	TRBD1	TRBJ2-1	15	TGTGCCAGCAGTTTGGCAGGGGGCGTGTGGAATGAGCAGTTCTTC	CASSLAGGVWNEQFF
many	TRBV20-1	TRBD2	TRBJ2-5	12	TGCAGTGCCACTAGCGCACAAGAGACCCAGTACTTC	CSATSAQETQYF
-	TRBV7-8	-	TRBJ2-1	15	TGTGCCAGCAGCGTATTGGCCCTTGCCTACAATGAGCAGTTCTTC	CASSVLALAYNEQFF
few	TRBV12-3/TRBV12-4	-	TRBJ2-7	15	TGTGCCAGCAGTTTTCAGGGGTCGCTCCCCTACGAGCAGTACTTC	CASSFQGSLPYEQYF
few	TRBV11-3	-	TRBJ1-6	14	TGTGCCAGCAGCTTCCGGGAGGACGGGGCACCCCTCCACTTT	CASSFREDGAPLHF
few	TRBV20-1	TRBD1	TRBJ2-5	14	TGCAGTGCTACTGCGACAGGGTACCAAGAGACCCAGTACTTC	CSATATGYQETQYF
many	TRBV4-3	-	TRBJ1-5	15	TGCGCCAGCAGCCAAGAGTATCAGGGAGGTCAGCCCCAGCATTTT	CASSQEYQGGQPQHF
-	TRBV27	TRBD1	TRBJ1-5	16	TGTGCCAGCAGTCCCTACAGGGGGTATAGCAATCAGCCCCAGCATTTT	CASSPYRGYSNQPQHF
few	TRBV20-1	TRBD2	TRBJ2-1	16	TGCAGTGCCACAGGAGGATTAGCGGGGGACCCTATTGAGCAGTTCTTC	CSATGGLAGDPIEQFF
-	TRBV20-1	-	TRBJ1-2	11	TGCAGTGCTAGAGAGGCGTTGGGCTACACCTTC	CSAREALGYTF
-	TRBV5-1	-	TRBJ2-7	13	TGCGCCAGCAGGAAGCTAGCGATGGGCGAGCAGTACTTC	CASRKLAMGEQYF
few	TRBV27	-	TRBJ1-6	12	TGTGCCAGCTCCAGGGTCAACTCACCCCTCCACTTT	CASSRVNSPLHF
many	TRBV12-3/TRBV12-4	TRBD1	TRBJ2-1	14	TGTGCCAGCAGTTTCGGACAGGGCAACAATGAGCAGTTCTTC	CASSFGQGNNEQFF
-	TRBV12-3/TRBV12-4	-	TRBJ2-1	10	TGTGCCAGCAGTTTTAAAAACCAGTTCTTC	CASSFKNQFF
-	TRBV30	-	TRBJ2-7	12	TGTGCCTGGAGTGAGGTTACAGGGCGTCGGTACTTC	CAWSEVTGRRYF
few	TRBV10-3	TRBD2	TRBJ2-3	17	TGTGCCATCAAACCCACTAGCGGGAGGGCAGGCACAGATACGCAGTATTTT	CAIKPTSGRAGTDTQYF
many	TRBV6-5	-	TRBJ1-1	12	TGTGCCAGCAGTTCCCCTGGGAGTGAAGCTTTCTTT	CASSSPGSEAFF
-	TRBV20-1	TRBD1	TRBJ2-7	13	TGCAGTGCGCCGGGACAGGTTACCTACGAGCAGTACTTC	CSAPGQVTYEQYF
-	TRBV29-1	-	TRBJ1-2	11	TGCAGCGTTGTAAGGGTCTATGGCTACACCTTC	CSVVRVYGYTF
-	TRBV24-1	-	TRBJ2-7	15	TGTGCCACCAGTGATTCATCCGGGGTGCGCTACGAGCAGTACTTC	CATSDSSGVRYEQYF
few	TRBV12-3/TRBV12-4	TRBD2	TRBJ2-7	17	TGTGCCAGCAGCTCCTGGGTGGACGGGAGGAACTCCTACGAGCAGTACTTC	CASSSWVDGRNSYEQYF
many	TRBV12-3/TRBV12-4	-	TRBJ1-1	11	TGTGCCAGCAGTTTTACCACTGAAGCTTTCTTT	CASSFTTEAFF
-	TRBV20-1	TRBD1	TRBJ2-5	16	TGCAGTGCTAGATGGTCGACAGGGCCAAAGCAAGAGACCCAGTACTTC	CSARWSTGPKQETQYF
-	TRBV5-8	-	TRBJ2-7	15	TGTGCCAGCAGCCCTGCCCGGAGGGGCTCCTACGAGCAGTACTTC	CASSPARRGSYEQYF
few	TRBV12-3/TRBV12-4	TRBD1	TRBJ1-6	14	TGTGCCAGCAGGGACCGGGACAGGGTGGAACCCCTCCACTTT	CASRDRDRVEPLHF
few	TRBV19	TRBD2	TRBJ2-1	14	TGTGCCAGTAGTAACGGGAGGGGGAACAATGAGCAGTTCTTC	CASSNGRGNNEQFF
many	TRBV20-1	-	TRBJ2-1	10	TGCAGCGCCAAAAACAATGAGCAGTTCTTC	CSAKNNEQFF
-	TRBV29-1	-	TRBJ1-1	12	TGCAGCGTTGATCAGTTGAACACTGAAGCTTTCTTT	CSVDQLNTEAFF
few	TRBV20-1	-	TRBJ1-4	15	TGCAGTGCTAGTCGGTCCCAGGGATCTAATGAAAAACTGTTTTTT	CSASRSQGSNEKLFF
-	TRBV12-3/TRBV12-4	TRBD1	TRBJ2-1	14	TGTGCCAGCAGCATGGGACAGGCGTGGAATGAGCAGTTCTTC	CASSMGQAWNEQFF
-	TRBV19	-	TRBJ1-2	12	TGTGCCAGTAGATATCAGGACTACAGCTACACCTTC	CASRYQDYSYTF
few	TRBV28	-	TRBJ1-2	12	TGTGCCAGCAGCTACGGACAGTATGGCTACACCTTC	CASSYGQYGYTF
few	TRBV6-5	-	TRBJ2-1	15	TGTGCCAGCAGTTACATCATGGGGAACGGCAATGAGCAGTTCTTC	CASSYIMGNGNEQFF